This T cell receptor (beta chain) was sequenced in a study of blood T cell repertoires in COVID-19. Study overall: Some COVID-19 samples were acute and others convalescent; all came from the United States, Italy and Spain. The analysed material was cDNA or gDNA that came from T cells, B-cell-depleted T cells, or PBMCs.

Under the authors' procedure: Reference gene primer amplification yielded estimated nucleated cell counts. Data came from immunoSEQ multiplex PCR; TCRdb stores just in-frame clones and leaves some out. That table gives V, J and clone size, and the DNA gave D and trimming. The sample lists roughly 280,000 clones, roughly 86% occurring once. Trimming cost V 5 bases and J 5 bases; bases outside gene matches: 11. This CDR3 has 16 amino acids. CDR1 and CDR2 from the germline V gene are SGHTA and FQGNSA. Sequenced input: peripheral blood. V gene TRBV7-2 combines with J gene TRBJ2-2; 7 bases fit TRBD1. The source is a man younger than 30 with active or convalescent COVID-19. CDR3 in amino acids: CASSPRRDRLTGELFF. As DNA, the CDR3 is TGTGCCAGCAGCCCCCGAAGGGACAGACTAACCGGGGAGCTGTTTTTT.